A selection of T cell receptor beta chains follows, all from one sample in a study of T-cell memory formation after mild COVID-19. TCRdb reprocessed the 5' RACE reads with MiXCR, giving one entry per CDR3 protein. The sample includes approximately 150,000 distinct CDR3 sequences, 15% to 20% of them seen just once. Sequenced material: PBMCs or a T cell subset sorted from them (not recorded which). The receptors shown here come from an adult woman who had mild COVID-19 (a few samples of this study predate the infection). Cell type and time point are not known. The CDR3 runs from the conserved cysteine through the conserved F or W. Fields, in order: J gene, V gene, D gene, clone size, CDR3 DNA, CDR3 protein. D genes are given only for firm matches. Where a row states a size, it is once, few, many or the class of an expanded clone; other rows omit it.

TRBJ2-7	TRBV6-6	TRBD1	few	TGTGCCAGCAGTTCTAGGACAGGGGCCTCCTACGAGCAGTACTTC	CASSSRTGASYEQYF
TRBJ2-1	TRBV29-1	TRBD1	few	TGCAGCGTTGAACAGGGGGCCAATGAGCAGTTCTTC	CSVEQGANEQFF
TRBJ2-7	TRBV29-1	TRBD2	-	TGCAGCGTTGTTTACACTGGACTAGCGGGAGCCTACGAGCAGTACTTC	CSVVYTGLAGAYEQYF
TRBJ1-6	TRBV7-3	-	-	TGTGCCAGCAGCTTGTTGGGAGCTTCCAATTCACCCCTCCACTTT	CASSLLGASNSPLHF
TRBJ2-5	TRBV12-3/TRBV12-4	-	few	TGTGCCAGCAGTATCGCGGACCTCCTGAAGACCCAGTACTTC	CASSIADLLKTQYF
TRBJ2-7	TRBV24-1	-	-	TGTGCCACCAGTGTAAACACTGGGCAGTACTTC	CATSVNTGQYF
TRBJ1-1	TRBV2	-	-	TGTGCCAGCAGTTATGACACTGAAGCTTTCTTT	CASSYDTEAFF
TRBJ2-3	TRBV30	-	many	TGTGCCTGGAGTATCCGGAGGGGTGATACGCAGTATTTT	CAWSIRRGDTQYF
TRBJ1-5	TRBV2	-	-	TGTGCCAGCAGTGCGGGCGAAGTCCAGCCCCAGCATTTT	CASSAGEVQPQHF
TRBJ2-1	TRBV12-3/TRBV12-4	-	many	TGTGCCTCCTCCTGGGGCGGGGCGTACAATGAGCAGTTCTTC	CASSWGGAYNEQFF
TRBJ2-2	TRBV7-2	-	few	TGTGCCAGCAGCTCGCAGGGGCCCTCGAACACCGGGGAGCTGTTTTTT	CASSSQGPSNTGELFF
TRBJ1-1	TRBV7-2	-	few	TGTGCCAGCAGCCTAACCAGGACAGTATCAAGAGCTTTCTTT	CASSLTRTVSRAFF
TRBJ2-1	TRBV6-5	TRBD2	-	TGTGCCAGCAGTTACCCGACTAGCGGGAGTATTCCTGAGCAGTTCTTC	CASSYPTSGSIPEQFF
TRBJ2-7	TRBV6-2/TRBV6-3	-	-	TGTGCCAGCAGAATTTTGCACGAGCAGTACTTC	CASRILHEQYF
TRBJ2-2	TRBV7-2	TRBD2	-	TGTGCCAGCAGCCCTACCCGGGGCGGGGGTATCACCGGGGAGCTGTTTTTT	CASSPTRGGGITGELFF